One TCR beta chain is described in this entry. The antigen it binds to is not known. There are no base qualities to consult, and no much larger clone falls within one base. For CDR1 and CDR2, the germline V gene lists SGHRS and YFSETQ. The CDR3 runs 12 amino acids, cysteine and phenylalanine included. The read is trimmed to its CDR3 DNA, 36 bases read in frame from base 1. Between the V and J ends, shortened by 0 bases and 8 bases respectively, the junction contains 8 bases. Enrolling through a virtual design, the prospective study's participants ranged in age from roughly 18 to 89 years and lived across 24 United States geographic areas. In the prospective study, participants were assigned to cohorts based on the clinical history participants reported in a screening survey and a study questionnaire. Recovered participants in ImmuneRACE Cohort 3 were defined by two consecutive negative NP/OP PCR tests, clearance by a healthcare professional, or resolution of symptoms. Each participant in the prospective study had whole blood, serum and a nasopharyngeal or oropharyngeal swab collected by mobile phlebotomists. Participants in the prospective study had the option to provide additional blood draws and questionnaires over an approximately 2-month period. Before DNA extraction, prospective study blood samples were shipped either frozen or at room temperature.

This entry comes from a study of blood T cell repertoires in COVID-19 (dated by TCRdb to 2019 to 2021). For the wider study: Collaborator samples came from the United States, Italy and Spain and covered acute and convalescent phases of COVID-19. The material from the prospective study consisted of cDNA or gDNA derived from T cells, B-cell-depleted T cells, or PBMCs. Where available, HLA class I and class II types were obtained from metadata supplied by the sample provider rather than from assay-based typing. The samples were drawn from the first 160 participants of the ongoing ImmuneRACE study and from roughly 1,300 subjects provided by 6 global collaborators. Sample metadata almost always included a de-identified subject ID, COVID-19 status, age in years and sex. The repertoires were released in a freely available public database meant as a resource for research on the immune response to SARS-CoV-2. Subjects who had been exposed to COVID-19, were actively infected with it, or had recovered from it provided the deeply sampled blood TCRbeta repertoires that made up the dataset. Points the paper makes about the study in general: How much clinical and demographic metadata was included differed by source and by participant, and the metadata was provided uncurated.

The immunoSEQ Assay, a bias-controlled multiplex PCR, was used to amplify TCRbeta CDR3 regions from genomic DNA. The paper's data handling went like this. The number of nucleated cells in each sample was estimated from the amplification of reference gene primers within the assay. To quantify the absolute abundance of each unique TCRbeta CDR3 rearrangement, sequence reads were collapsed and filtered. Productive Simpson clonality was computed per sample as the square root of Simpson's diversity index over productive rearrangements. As stored in TCRdb, this immuneACCESS dataset retains in-frame rearrangements with V and J assigned. A fraction of the clones does not appear; measured against another copy, unresolved V genes explain less than half of the discrepancy, and the remainder lacks a known reason. That table furnishes V, J and clone size, whereas the DNA furnished D and trimming. This sample holds more than 300,000 clones; over 80% were observed only once. The ten largest account for less than 6% of the sample.

This TCR derives from a woman in her forties or fifties who had recovered from COVID-19. Material: PBMCs or T cells enriched from blood (not recorded which). The chain uses TRBV5-1 and TRBJ1-2; TRBD1 is a possible D gene, resting on 5 matching bases. The CDR3 protein: CASSLGDFGYTF. The nucleotide sequence is given as TGCGCCAGCAGCTTGGGGGACTTCGGCTACACCTTC.